This TCR beta chain appears in the sequencing data of a study of cytomegalovirus exposure and HLA in healthy donors. Remarks on this clone: Its antigen is not identified.

TCRdb keeps only in-frame clones here, not all; method: immunoSEQ multiplex PCR. In the table there are about 110,000 clones, approximately 91% of which are singletons. The CDR3 length is 12 residues. V trimming: 9 bases; J trimming: 6 bases; junction bases outside the gene matches: 6. Germline V CDR1 and CDR2: LNHDA, SQIVND (reference sequence). Study findings and constraints: Reports indicated that the classifier achieved high specificity and sensitivity in diagnosing cytomegalovirus status. Most sequenced TCRs were rare (though some public TCRs occurred in many donors). Subsequent analysis of the approximately 130 validation repertoires found a tendency for first-cohort TCR clusters to co-occur.

The origin of this receptor is a woman younger than 30 in good health and CMV-seronegative. The sample consisted of PBMCs. The chain is built from TRBV19 and TRBJ1-2; TRBD1 aligns across 8 bases. The CDR3: CASKTGAHGYTF. CDR3 nucleotides: TGTGCCAGCAAGACAGGGGCCCATGGCTACACCTTC.